The sequence of this TCR beta chain was determined in a study of cytotoxic CD8 clonotypes in ibrutinib-treated CLL. Whole-study context: For this cohort, patients were some eleven relapsed/refractory and over 14 treatment-naive, while some 17 were IGHV unmutated. Study-wide results and limits: Clonality increased at ibrutinib response and stayed stable in sustained remission. At progression, however, it fell back toward baseline.

This CDR3 has 15 amino acids. Germline CDR1 SGHTS, CDR2 YDEGEE. Trimming removed 0 bases from V and 4 bases from J; junction bases left unmatched: 4. TCRdb's table, derived via immunoSEQ multiplex PCR, lists solely in-frame clones and lacks some. The table shows approximately 190,000 clones, with nearly 80% occurring only once. With respect to this clone: The target antigen is unknown.

The chain combines TRBV5-8 with TRBJ2-3, with TRBD1 identical over 8 bases. The sample in question was PBMCs, obtained after 12 months of ibrutinib treatment. The sequence was obtained from a human donor with chronic lymphocytic leukemia. The CDR3 coding sequence is TGTGCCAGCAGCTTGGGACAGGGGTTCGCAGATACGCAGTATTTT. Amino acid sequence: CASSLGQGFADTQYF.